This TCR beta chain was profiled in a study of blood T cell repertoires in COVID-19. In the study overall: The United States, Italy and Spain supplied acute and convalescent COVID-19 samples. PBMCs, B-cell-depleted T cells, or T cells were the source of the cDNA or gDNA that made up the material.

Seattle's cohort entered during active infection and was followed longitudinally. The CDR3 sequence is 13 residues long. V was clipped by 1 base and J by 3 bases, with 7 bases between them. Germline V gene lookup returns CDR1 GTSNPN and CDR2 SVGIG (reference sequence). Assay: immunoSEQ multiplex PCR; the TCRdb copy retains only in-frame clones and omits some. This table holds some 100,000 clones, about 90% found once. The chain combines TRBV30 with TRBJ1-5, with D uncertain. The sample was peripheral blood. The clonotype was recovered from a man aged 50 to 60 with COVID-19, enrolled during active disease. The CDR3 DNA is TGTGCCTGGAGTGGGGCAGCCAATCAGCCCCAGCATTTT. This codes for CAWSGAANQPQHF.